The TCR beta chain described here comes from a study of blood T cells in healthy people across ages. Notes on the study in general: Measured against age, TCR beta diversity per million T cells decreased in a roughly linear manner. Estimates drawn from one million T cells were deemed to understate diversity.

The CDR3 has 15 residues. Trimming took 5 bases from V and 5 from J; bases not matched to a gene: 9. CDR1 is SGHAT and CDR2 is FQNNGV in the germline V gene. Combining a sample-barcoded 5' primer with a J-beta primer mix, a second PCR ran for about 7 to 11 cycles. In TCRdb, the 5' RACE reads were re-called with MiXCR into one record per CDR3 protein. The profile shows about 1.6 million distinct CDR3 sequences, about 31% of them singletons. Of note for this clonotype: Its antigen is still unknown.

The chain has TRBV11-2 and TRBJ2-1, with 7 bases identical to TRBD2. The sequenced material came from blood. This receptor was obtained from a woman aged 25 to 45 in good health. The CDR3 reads CASSPRGGLNNEQFF. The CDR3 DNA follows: TGTGCCAGCAGCCCCCGTGGGGGACTAAACAATGAGCAGTTCTTC.